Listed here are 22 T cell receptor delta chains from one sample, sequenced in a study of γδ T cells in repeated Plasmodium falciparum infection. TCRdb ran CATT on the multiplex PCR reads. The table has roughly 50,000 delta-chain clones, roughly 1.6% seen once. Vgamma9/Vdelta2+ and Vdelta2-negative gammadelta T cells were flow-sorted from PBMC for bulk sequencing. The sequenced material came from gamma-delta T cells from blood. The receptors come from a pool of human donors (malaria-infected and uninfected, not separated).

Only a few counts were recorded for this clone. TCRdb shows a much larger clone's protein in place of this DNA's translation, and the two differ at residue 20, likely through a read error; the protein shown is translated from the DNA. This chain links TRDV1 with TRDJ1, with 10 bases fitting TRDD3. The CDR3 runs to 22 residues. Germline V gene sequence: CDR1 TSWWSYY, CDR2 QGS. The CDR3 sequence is CALGEAASCCWGIRRHTDKPIF. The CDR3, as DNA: TGTGCTCTTGGGGAGGCAGCTTCCTGCTGCTGGGGGATAAGGAGGCACACCGATAAACCCATCTTT.

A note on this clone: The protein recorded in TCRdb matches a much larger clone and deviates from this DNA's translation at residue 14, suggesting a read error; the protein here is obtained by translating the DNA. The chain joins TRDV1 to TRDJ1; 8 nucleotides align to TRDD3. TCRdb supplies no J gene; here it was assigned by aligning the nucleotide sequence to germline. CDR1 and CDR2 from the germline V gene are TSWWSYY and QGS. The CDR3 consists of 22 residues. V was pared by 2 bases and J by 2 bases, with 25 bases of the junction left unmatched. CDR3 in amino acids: CALGESFSSSLLGGTGTDKLIF. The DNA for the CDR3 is TGTGCTCTTGGGGAATCCTTCTCTTCCTCGCTACTGGGGGGTACTGGGACCGATAAACTCATCTTT.

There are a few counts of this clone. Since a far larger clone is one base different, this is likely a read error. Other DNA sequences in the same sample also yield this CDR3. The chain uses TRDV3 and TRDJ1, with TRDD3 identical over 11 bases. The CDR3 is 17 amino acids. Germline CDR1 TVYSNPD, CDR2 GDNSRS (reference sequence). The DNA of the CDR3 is TGTGCCTCTCATGCCGCCTCTGGGGGATACTGTCACGATAAGCTCATCTTT. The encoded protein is CASHAASGGYCHDKLIF. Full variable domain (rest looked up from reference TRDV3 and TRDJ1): CDKVTQSSPDQTVASGSEVVLLCTYDTVYSNPDLFWYRIRPDYSFQFVFYGDNSRSEGADFTQGRFSVKHILTQKAFHLVISPVRTEDSATYYCASHAASGGYCHDKLIFGKGTRVTVEP.

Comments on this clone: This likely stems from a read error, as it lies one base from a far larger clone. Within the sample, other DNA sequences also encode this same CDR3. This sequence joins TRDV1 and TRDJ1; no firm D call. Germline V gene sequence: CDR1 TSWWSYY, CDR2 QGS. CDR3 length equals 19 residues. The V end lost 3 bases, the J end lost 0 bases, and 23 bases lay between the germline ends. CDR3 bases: TGTGCTCTTGGGGAGTTCCGCCCTAGATGGGTTCGGTACACCGATAAACTCATCTTT. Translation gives CALGEFRPRWVRYTDKLIF.

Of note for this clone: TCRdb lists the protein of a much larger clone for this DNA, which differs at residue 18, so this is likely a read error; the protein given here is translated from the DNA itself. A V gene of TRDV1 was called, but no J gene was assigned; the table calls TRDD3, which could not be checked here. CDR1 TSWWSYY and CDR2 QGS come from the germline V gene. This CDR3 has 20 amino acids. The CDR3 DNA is TGTGCTCTTGGGGAACGGGGCGATAGCCCTCGCCGACGTTTCACCGATAAACCCATCTTT. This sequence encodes CALGERGDSPRRRFTDKPIF.

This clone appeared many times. Here the CDR3 reads CALGAKGGCCPYTDKLIF. The CDR3 DNA reads TGTGCTCTTGGGGCAAAAGGTGGGTGCTGCCCGTACACCGATAAACTCATCTTT. The V and J genes are TRDV1 and TRDJ1; D unclear. TCRdb offers no J gene call, so here the DNA was matched to germline to obtain one. Trimming left V 4 bases short and J 0 bases short, with 21 bases between. Germline V gene lookup returns CDR1 TSWWSYY and CDR2 QGS. The CDR3 contains 18 residues.

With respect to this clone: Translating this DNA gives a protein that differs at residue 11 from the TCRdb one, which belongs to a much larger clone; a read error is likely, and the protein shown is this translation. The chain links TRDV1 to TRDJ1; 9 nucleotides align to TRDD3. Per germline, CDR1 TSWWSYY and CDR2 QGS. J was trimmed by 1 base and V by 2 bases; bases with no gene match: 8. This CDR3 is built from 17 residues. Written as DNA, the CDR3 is TGTGCTCTTGGGGAATATCTGGGGGATCTATCCACCGATAAACTCATCTTT. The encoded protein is CALGEYLGDLSTDKLIF.

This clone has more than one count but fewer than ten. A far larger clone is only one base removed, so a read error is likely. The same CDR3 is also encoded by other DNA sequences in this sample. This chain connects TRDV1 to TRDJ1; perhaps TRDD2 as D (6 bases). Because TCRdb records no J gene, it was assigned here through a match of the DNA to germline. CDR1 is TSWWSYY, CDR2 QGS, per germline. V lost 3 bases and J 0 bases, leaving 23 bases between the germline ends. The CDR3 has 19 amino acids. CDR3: CALGDPFQGGYLYTDKLIF. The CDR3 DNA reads TGTGCTCTTGGGGACCCCTTCCAAGGGGGGTACTTGTACACCGATAAACTCATCTTT.

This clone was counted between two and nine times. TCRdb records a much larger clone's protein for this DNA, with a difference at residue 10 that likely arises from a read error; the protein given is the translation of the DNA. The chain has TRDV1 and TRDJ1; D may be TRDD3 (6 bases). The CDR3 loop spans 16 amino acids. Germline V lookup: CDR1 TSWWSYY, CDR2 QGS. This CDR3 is CALGDLGDFSTNKLIF. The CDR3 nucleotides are TGTGCTCTTGGGGATCTAGGGGATTTCAGCACCAATAAACTCATCTTT.

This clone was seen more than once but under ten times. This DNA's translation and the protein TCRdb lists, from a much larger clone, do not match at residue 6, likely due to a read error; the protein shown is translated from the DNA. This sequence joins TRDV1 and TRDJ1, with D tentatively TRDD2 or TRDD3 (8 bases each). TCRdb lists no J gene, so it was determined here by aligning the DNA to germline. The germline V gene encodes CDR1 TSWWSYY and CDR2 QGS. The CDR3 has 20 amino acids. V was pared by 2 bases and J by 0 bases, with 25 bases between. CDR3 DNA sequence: TGTGCTCTTGGGGAAGGGGCGCTTCCTACGGTACTGGGGGACACCGATAAACTCATCTTT. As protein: CALGEGALPTVLGDTDKLIF.

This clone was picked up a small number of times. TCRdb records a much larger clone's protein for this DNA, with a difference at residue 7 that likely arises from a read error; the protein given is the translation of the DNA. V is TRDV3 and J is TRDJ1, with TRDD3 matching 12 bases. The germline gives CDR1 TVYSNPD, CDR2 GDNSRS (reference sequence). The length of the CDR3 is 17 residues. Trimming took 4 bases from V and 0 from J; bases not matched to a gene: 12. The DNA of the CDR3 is TGTGCCTGTCCAGCCCCGCACTGGGGGATACACACCGATAAACTCATCTTT. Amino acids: CACPAPHWGIHTDKLIF.

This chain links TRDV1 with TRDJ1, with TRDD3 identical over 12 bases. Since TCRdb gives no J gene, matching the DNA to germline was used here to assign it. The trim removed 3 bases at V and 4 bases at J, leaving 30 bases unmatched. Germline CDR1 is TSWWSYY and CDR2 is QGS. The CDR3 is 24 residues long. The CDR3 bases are TGTGCTCTTGGGGATCCGCGACTTCCCGCTACCCGTCTACTGGGGGATACTAACGTCGATAAACTCATCTTT. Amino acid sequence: CALGDPRLPATRLLGDTNVDKLIF.

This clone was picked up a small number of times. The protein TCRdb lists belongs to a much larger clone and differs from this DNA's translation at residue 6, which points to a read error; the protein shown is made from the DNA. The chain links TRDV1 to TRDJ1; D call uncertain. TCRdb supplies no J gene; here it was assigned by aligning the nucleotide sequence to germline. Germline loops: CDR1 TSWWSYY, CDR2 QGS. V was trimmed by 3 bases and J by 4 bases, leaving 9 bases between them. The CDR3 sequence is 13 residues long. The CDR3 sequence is CALGDFYLDKLIF. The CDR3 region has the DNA TGTGCTCTTGGGGACTTCTATCTCGATAAACTCATCTTT.

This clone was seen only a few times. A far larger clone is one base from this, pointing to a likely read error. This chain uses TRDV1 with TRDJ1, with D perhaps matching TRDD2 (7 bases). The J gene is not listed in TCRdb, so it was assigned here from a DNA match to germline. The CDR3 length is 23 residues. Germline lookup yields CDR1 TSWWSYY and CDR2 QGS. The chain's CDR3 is CALGEPFPTTGLWGWGHTDKLIF. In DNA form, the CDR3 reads TGTGCCCTTGGGGAACCGTTTCCTACTACCGGCCTCTGGGGCTGGGGACACACCGATAAACTCATCTTT.

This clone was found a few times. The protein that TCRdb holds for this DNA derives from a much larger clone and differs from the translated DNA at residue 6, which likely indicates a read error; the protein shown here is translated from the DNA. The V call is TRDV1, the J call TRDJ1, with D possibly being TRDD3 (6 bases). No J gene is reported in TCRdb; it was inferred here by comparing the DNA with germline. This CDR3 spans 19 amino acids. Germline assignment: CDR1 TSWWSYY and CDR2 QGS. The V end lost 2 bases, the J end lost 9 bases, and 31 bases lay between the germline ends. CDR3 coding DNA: TGTGCTCTTGGGGAATCCTCTAAAAGATTCCGTACTGGGTTTAAGGAACTCATCTTT. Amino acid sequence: CALGESSKRFRTGFKELIF.

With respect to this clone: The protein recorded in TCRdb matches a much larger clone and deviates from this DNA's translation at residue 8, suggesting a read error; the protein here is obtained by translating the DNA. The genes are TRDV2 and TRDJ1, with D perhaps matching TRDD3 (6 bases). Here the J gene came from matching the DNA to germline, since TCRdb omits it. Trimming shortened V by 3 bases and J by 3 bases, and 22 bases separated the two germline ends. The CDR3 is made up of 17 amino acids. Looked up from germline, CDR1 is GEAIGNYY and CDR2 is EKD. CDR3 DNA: TGTGCCTGTGACTCAGTACTGAGGGATAGAACATCCGATAAACTCATCTTT. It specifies CACDSVLRDRTSDKLIF.

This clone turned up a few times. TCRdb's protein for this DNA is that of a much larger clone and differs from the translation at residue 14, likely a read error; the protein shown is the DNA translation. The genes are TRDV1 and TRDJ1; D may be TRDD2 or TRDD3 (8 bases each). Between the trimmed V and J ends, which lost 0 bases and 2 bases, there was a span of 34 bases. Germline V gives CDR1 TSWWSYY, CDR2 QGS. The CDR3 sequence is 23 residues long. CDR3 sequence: CALGELGFLRGVQSWGTTDKLIF. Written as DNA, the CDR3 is TGTGCTCTTGGGGAACTGGGCTTCCTACGAGGGGTTCAGAGCTGGGGGACGACCGATAAACTCATCTTT.

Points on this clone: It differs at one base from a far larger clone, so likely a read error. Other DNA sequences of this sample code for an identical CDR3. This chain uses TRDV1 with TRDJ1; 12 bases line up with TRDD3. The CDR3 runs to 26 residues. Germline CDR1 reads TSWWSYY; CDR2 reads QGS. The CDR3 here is CALGELHTFLQTPYWGIQSCTDKLIF. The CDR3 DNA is TGTGCCCTTGGGGAACTCCATACCTTCCTACAGACCCCGTACTGGGGGATACAGTCTTGCACCGATAAACTCATCTTT.

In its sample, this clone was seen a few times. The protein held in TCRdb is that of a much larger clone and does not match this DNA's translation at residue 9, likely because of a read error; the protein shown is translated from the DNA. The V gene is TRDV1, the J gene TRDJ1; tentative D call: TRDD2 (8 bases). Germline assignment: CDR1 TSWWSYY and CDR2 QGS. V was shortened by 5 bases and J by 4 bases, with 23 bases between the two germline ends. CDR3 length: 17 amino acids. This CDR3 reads CALGTSYWWIRVDKLIF. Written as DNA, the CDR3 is TGTGCTCTTGGGACTTCCTACTGGTGGATACGGGTCGATAAACTCATCTTT.

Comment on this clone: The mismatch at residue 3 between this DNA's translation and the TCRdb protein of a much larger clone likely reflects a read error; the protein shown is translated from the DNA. The CDR3 DNA reads TGTGCCTCTGGTTACCGGTCTGGGGGATACGTCGATAAACTCATCTTT. It yields the protein CASGYRSGGYVDKLIF. This chain uses TRDV3 with TRDJ1; 12 positions agree with TRDD3. Germline-derived CDR1 and CDR2 are TVYSNPD and GDNSRS (reference sequence). Unmatched junction bases numbered 13, after V lost 4 bases and J lost 4 bases. CDR3 size: 16 residues. The full variable domain, with the rest looked up from reference TRDV3 and TRDJ1, is CDKVTQSSPDQTVASGSEVVLLCTYDTVYSNPDLFWYRIRPDYSFQFVFYGDNSRSEGADFTQGRFSVKHILTQKAFHLVISPVRTEDSATYYCASGYRSGGYVDKLIFGKGTRVTVEP.

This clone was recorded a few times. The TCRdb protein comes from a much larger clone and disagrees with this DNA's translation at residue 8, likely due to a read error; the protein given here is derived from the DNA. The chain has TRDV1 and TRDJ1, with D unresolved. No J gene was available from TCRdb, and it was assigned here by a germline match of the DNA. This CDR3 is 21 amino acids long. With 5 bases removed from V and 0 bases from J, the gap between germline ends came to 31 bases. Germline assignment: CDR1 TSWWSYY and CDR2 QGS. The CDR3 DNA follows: TGTGCTCTTGGGCCCCCGCTCCCTCGTCTATCCCCGGTGGCCCACACCGATAAACTCATCTTT. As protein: CALGPPLPRLSPVAHTDKLIF.

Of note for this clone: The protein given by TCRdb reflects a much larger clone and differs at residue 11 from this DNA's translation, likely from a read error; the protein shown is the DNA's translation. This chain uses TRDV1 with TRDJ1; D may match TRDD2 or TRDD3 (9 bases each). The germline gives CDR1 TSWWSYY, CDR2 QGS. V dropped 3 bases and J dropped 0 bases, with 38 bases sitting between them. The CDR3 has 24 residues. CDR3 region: CALGDRGLPTLLGDWRSYTDKLIF. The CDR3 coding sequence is TGTGCTCTTGGGGACCGCGGCCTTCCTACTCTTCTGGGGGATTGGAGGTCCTACACCGATAAACTCATCTTT.